The 23 T cell receptor beta chains below were found in one sample sequenced in a study of follicular helper T cells after annual influenza vaccination. The time point here: 2015-2016 season, 7 days after influenza vaccination. Here immunoSEQ multiplex PCR was the method, and the copy in TCRdb shows in-frame clones only, minus some. The sample holds roughly 5,600 clones, roughly 84% seen once. The sample in question was CXCR5+ CD38- circulating T follicular helper cells from blood, obtained 7 days after influenza vaccination. This sample's subset: circulating Tfh, non-naive CD4+CXCR5+PD-1+ (ICOS+CD38+ or ICOS-CD38-). These receptors all stem from an adult who received the influenza vaccine.

The chain couples TRBV5-1 to TRBJ1-6, with 8 positions matching TRBD1. The germline V gene has CDR1 SGHRS and CDR2 YFSETQ. The junction had 2 bases not matched to a gene; V was cut back by 0 bases and J by 6 bases. The CDR3 has 15 amino acids. The CDR3 DNA follows: TGCGCCAGCAGCTTGGCAGGGGGCCGTAATTCACCCCTCCACTTT. Translation: CASSLAGGRNSPLHF. The entire variable domain, with the rest obtained from reference TRBV5-1 and TRBJ1-6, is as follows: KAGVTQTPRYLIKTRGQQVTLSCSPISGHRSVSWYQQTPGQGLQFLFEYFSETQRNKGNFPGRFSGRQFSNSRSEMNVSTLELGDSALYLCASSLAGGRNSPLHFGNGTRLTVT.

The J gene is TRBJ1-4, the V gene TRBV5-1, with 10 bases identical to TRBD1. CDR3 length: 15 amino acids. The germline V gene encodes CDR1 SGHRS and CDR2 YFSETQ. The J segment lost 10 bases and the V segment lost 4 bases, leaving 10 bases of the junction unmatched. The CDR3 DNA reads as TGCGCCAGCAGCCCGGGGACAGGGGAAGGTAGAAAACTGTTTTTT. Its protein product is CASSPGTGEGRKLFF.

The chain combines TRBV6-6 with TRBJ2-3, with 8 bases identical to TRBD1. This CDR3 spans 15 amino acids. Trimming cost V 6 bases and J 3 bases; bases outside gene matches: 8. Germline V gives CDR1 MNHNY, CDR2 SVGAGI (reference sequence). The CDR3 spells CASSPGTGRTDTQYF. The CDR3 bases are TGTGCCAGCAGCCCCGGGACAGGTCGTACAGATACGCAGTATTTT.

The V gene is TRBV5-4, the J gene TRBJ1-6, with 9 bases matching TRBD1. V trimming: 3 bases; J trimming: 11 bases; junction bases outside the gene matches: 3. The germline V gene has CDR1 SGHNT and CDR2 YYREEE (reference sequence). The CDR3 has 13 amino acids. In DNA, the CDR3 is TGTGCCAGCAGCTCGGGACAGGGTACACCCCTCCACTTT. Protein product: CASSSGQGTPLHF.

The CDR3 sequence: CASSQERNQPQHF. CDR3 nucleotide sequence: TGCGCCAGCAGCCAGGAGCGAAATCAGCCCCAGCATTTT. The J gene is TRBJ1-5, the V gene TRBV4-1; D ambiguous. Germline V gene sequence: CDR1 MGHRA, CDR2 YSYEKL. The CDR3 spans 13 residues. Trimming removed 3 bases at V and 4 bases at J, with 7 bases between.

This clone has just a few counts. The chain joins TRBV4-1 to TRBJ1-2; D is ambiguous. This CDR3 is 15 amino acids long. Trimming took 0 bases from V and 0 from J, leaving 8 bases between them. Germline-derived CDR1 and CDR2 are MGHRA and YSYEKL. In DNA, the CDR3 is TGCGCCAGCAGCCAAGACCTTTTAGCTAACTATGGCTACACCTTC. Translating gives CASSQDLLANYGYTF.

The chain uses TRBV6-6 and TRBJ2-3; 8 nucleotides agree with TRBD1. The trim removed 6 bases at V and 3 bases at J, leaving 5 bases unmatched. Germline values: CDR1 MNHNY, CDR2 SVGAGI (reference sequence). The CDR3 has 14 amino acids. The CDR3 sequence: CASRPTGGTDTQYF. CDR3 nucleotide sequence: TGTGCCAGCAGACCAACAGGGGGGACAGATACGCAGTATTTT.

V and J are TRBV9 and TRBJ2-3; 14 positions match TRBD2. Per the germline V gene, CDR1 is SGDLS and CDR2 is YYNGEE. This CDR3 spans 17 amino acids. The trim removed 4 bases at V and 2 bases at J, leaving 6 bases unmatched. CDR3 in DNA: TGTGCCAGCAGCCCCCGGACTAGCGGGGGGTCCACAGATACGCAGTATTTT. Translation gives CASSPRTSGGSTDTQYF.

This sequence joins TRBV7-2 and TRBJ2-2, with TRBD2 identical over 10 bases. Germline trimming cut 5 bases from V and 1 base from J; bases unmatched to any gene: 13. Germline V gives CDR1 SGHTA, CDR2 FQGNSA. The CDR3 sequence is 19 residues long. The CDR3 DNA reads as TGTGCCAGCAGCCCATACCCCCACGGACTAGCGGAGAACACCGGGGAGCTGTTTTTT. It encodes CASSPYPHGLAENTGELFF.

This clone was found a few times. Here the CDR3 reads CASSPARGDGPYEQYF. The CDR3 DNA reads as TGTGCCAGCAGTCCCGCTCGGGGGGACGGACCGTACGAGCAGTACTTC. The chain couples TRBV27 to TRBJ2-7; 7 bases map to TRBD2. Trimming cost V 5 bases and J 4 bases; bases outside gene matches: 14. Germline CDR1 is MNHEY and CDR2 is SMNVEV (reference sequence). CDR3 length equals 16 residues.

The V call is TRBV6-5, the J call TRBJ1-1; D remains unclear. The CDR3 runs to 15 residues. Trimming took off 7 bases at V and 0 bases at J, with 15 bases between the two ends. Germline CDR1 and CDR2: MNHEY and SVGAGI. CDR3 region: CASKPPGGLNTEAFF. The CDR3 DNA sequence: TGTGCCAGCAAACCTCCGGGCGGCCTGAACACTGAAGCTTTCTTT.

The chain employs TRBV19 and TRBJ2-3; 9 bases map to TRBD2. The CDR3 consists of 15 residues. CDR1 and CDR2 from the germline V gene are LNHDA and SQIVND (reference sequence). J was trimmed by 8 bases and V by 4 bases; bases with no gene match: 10. CDR3 protein: CASSTGAGGLPTQYF. CDR3 in DNA: TGTGCCAGTAGTACCGGTGCGGGGGGGCTTCCTACGCAGTATTTT.

This clone was seen once. The genes are TRBV30 and TRBJ1-6; D gene ambiguous. CDR3 length equals 14 residues. The germline V and J ends were trimmed by 0 bases and 7 bases, with 10 bases remaining between them. The germline CDR1 and CDR2 sequences are GTSNPN and SVGIG (reference sequence). Here the CDR3 DNA reads TGTGCCTGGAGTGTAAGCGACCCCAATTCACCCCTCCACTTT. Residues: CAWSVSDPNSPLHF.

The chain is built from TRBV19 and TRBJ1-5; 9 bases agree with TRBD1. Trimming removed 5 bases from V and 6 bases from J; junction bases left unmatched: 2. CDR3 length: 13 residues. Germline V gene data show CDR1 as LNHDA and CDR2 as SQIVND (reference sequence). CDR3 residues: CASSPQGAQPQHF. The CDR3 DNA is TGTGCCAGTAGTCCACAGGGGGCTCAGCCCCAGCATTTT.

The chain carries TRBV28 and TRBJ1-2; D remains unclear. The CDR3 runs 14 residues. Germline CDR1 is MDHEN and CDR2 is SYDVKM. V lost 6 bases to trimming and J lost 3 bases, with 14 bases between them. The CDR3, as DNA: TGTGCCAGCAGGGGGATGGGGTTGGACTATGGCTACACCTTC. Protein product: CASRGMGLDYGYTF.

The CDR3 protein is CASSVSGVGIDTQYF. CDR3 nucleotide sequence: TGCGCCAGCAGCGTTTCGGGAGTCGGGATAGATACGCAGTATTTT. The rearrangement uses TRBV5-1 and TRBJ2-3, with TRBD2 as a possible D gene (6 bases). The CDR3 spans 15 residues. The V end was cut by 4 bases, the J end by 5 bases, with 17 bases between. Germline V CDR1 and CDR2: SGHRS, YFSETQ.

Only a few counts were recorded for this clone. V gene TRBV6-6 combines with J gene TRBJ1-5; weak D call: TRBD1 (5 bases). The germline V gene encodes CDR1 MNHNY and CDR2 SVGAGI (reference sequence). Trimming cost V 6 bases and J 2 bases, with 8 bases left between them. The CDR3 is made up of 13 amino acids. CDR3: CASRGLGNQPQHF. The CDR3 coding sequence is TGTGCCAGCAGGGGGCTAGGCAATCAGCCCCAGCATTTT.

This clone was recorded only once. The rearrangement joins TRBV14 to TRBJ2-1; D uncertain. Per germline, CDR1 SGHDN and CDR2 FVKESK. V gave up 0 bases and J gave up 6 bases, with 15 bases separating them. The CDR3 contains 16 residues. CDR3 residues: CASSQDIIATGNEQFF. DNA of the CDR3: TGTGCCAGCAGCCAAGATATAATAGCAACGGGCAATGAGCAGTTCTTC.

The chain employs TRBV6-1 and TRBJ1-3; 9 bases are a match to TRBD1. This CDR3 region has 18 residues. Germline V gene lookup returns CDR1 MNHNS and CDR2 SASEGT. Germline trimming cut 0 bases from V and 8 bases from J; bases unmatched to any gene: 14. CDR3: CASSEAGWGTGLGDTIYF. DNA of the CDR3: TGTGCCAGCAGTGAAGCGGGGTGGGGGACAGGGCTCGGGGACACCATATATTTT.

In its sample, this clone was seen once. The CDR3 DNA is TGTGCCAGCAGCCCCAGGGCGAACACCGGGGAGCTGTTTTTT. Residues: CASSPRANTGELFF. The chain combines TRBV7-3 with TRBJ2-2, with a tentative D call TRBD1 (5 bases). Germline V gives CDR1 SGHTA, CDR2 FQGTGA. V shed 5 bases and J shed 0 bases, with 7 bases lying between them. CDR3 size: 14 residues.

A few counts support this clone. CDR3 residues: CASSRLAGEVDTQYF. Written as DNA, the CDR3 is TGTGCCAGCAGTAGACTAGCGGGTGAGGTAGATACGCAGTATTTT. V usage is TRBV6-6 and J usage is TRBJ2-3; 10 bases are shared with TRBD2. Germline loops: CDR1 MNHNY, CDR2 SVGAGI (reference sequence). V trimming: 5 bases; J trimming: 5 bases; junction bases outside the gene matches: 7. The CDR3 totals 15 residues.

This rearrangement joins TRBV7-3 to TRBJ2-3; 9 bases agree with TRBD2. The germline CDR1 and CDR2 sequences are SGHTA and FQGTGA. The trim removed 4 bases at V and 4 bases at J, leaving 6 bases unmatched. The CDR3 has 15 residues. This chain's CDR3 is CASSWRGGKADTQYF. The DNA of the CDR3 is TGTGCCAGCAGCTGGCGGGGGGGCAAGGCAGATACGCAGTATTTT.

V usage is TRBV11-3 and J usage is TRBJ2-1, with TRBD2 matching over 11 bases. Looked up from germline, CDR1 is SGHNT and CDR2 is YENEEA. There are 15 residues in the CDR3. The V segment lost 4 bases and the J segment 9 bases; nucleotides outside the gene matches: 8. CDR3 loop: CASSSTRLAGSEQFF. CDR3 coding DNA: TGTGCCAGCAGCTCTACTCGACTAGCGGGATCTGAGCAGTTCTTC.